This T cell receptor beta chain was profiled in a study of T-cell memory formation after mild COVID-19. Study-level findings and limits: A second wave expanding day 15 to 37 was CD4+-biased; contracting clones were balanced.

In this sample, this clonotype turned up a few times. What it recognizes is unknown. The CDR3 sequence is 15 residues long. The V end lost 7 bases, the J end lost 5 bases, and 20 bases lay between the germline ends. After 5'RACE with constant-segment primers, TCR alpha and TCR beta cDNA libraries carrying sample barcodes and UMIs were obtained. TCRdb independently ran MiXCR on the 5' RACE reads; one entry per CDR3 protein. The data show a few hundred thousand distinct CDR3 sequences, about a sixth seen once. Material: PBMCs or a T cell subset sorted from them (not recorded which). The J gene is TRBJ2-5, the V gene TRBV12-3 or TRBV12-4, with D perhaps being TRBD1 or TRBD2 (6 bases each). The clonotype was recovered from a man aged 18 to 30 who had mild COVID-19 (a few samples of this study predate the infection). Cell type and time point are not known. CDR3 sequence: CASTSLWGAGETQYF. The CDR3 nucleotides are TGTGCCAGCACCTCACTGTGGGGGGCTGGTGAGACCCAGTACTTC.